Below are 22 T cell receptor beta chains sequenced from a single sample in a study of cytomegalovirus exposure and HLA in healthy donors. A multiplex PCR was run with 60 Vbeta primers and 13 Jbeta primers. Generated by immunoSEQ multiplex PCR, the TCRdb table keeps only in-frame clones and is missing some. The sample has 90,000 to 100,000 clones; 82% are singletons. Source material: PBMCs. The receptor source for this set is a man aged 45 to 65 in good health and CMV-seronegative.

CDR3 in amino acids: CASSHGRAEGDTQYF. The CDR3 DNA is TGTGCCAGCAGCCATGGCAGGGCAGAAGGGGATACGCAGTATTTT. The gene calls are TRBV2 and TRBJ2-3, with a possible D match to TRBD1 (5 bases). This CDR3 comprises 15 residues. The V gene lost 6 bases and the J gene lost 6 bases, with 19 bases spanning the gap. CDR1 SNHLY and CDR2 FYNNEI come from the germline V gene.

The chain combines TRBV5-4 with TRBJ2-3, with 7 bases that match TRBD2. The V and J ends lost 0 bases and 5 bases, in that order; junction bases with no gene match: 9. The CDR3 has 16 residues. CDR1 and CDR2 from the germline V gene are SGHNT and YYREEE (reference sequence). CDR3 sequence: CASSLAGREWEDTQYF. Here the CDR3 DNA reads TGTGCCAGCAGCTTGGCCGGGCGGGAGTGGGAAGATACGCAGTATTTT.

The chain joins TRBV28 to TRBJ2-3, with TRBD1 matching over 10 bases. V lost 4 bases to trimming and J lost 1 base; unmatched junction nucleotides: 2. CDR1 MDHEN and CDR2 SYDVKM come from the germline V gene. The CDR3 extends over 15 amino acids. In DNA, the CDR3 is TGTGCCAGCAGTTCCGGACAGGGGGGCACAGATACGCAGTATTTT. Amino acid sequence: CASSSGQGGTDTQYF.

This clone was seen a handful of times. The rearrangement links TRBV4-2 to TRBJ1-1; 10 positions agree with TRBD1. The CDR3 sequence is 15 residues long. Germline values: CDR1 LGHNA, CDR2 YNFKEQ. After removal of 0 bases from V and 3 bases from J, the junction contained 1 base not matched to a gene. CDR3 coding DNA: TGTGCCAGCAGCCAAGAAGGGACAGGGGACACTGAAGCTTTCTTT. Translation gives CASSQEGTGDTEAFF.

The gene calls are TRBV5-5 and TRBJ2-7; TRBD1 matches 7 bases. Germline CDR1 reads SGHKS; CDR2 reads YYEKEE (reference sequence). The CDR3 totals 14 residues. The V gene end was trimmed by 6 bases and the J gene end by 0 bases; junction bases not matched to a gene: 6. The CDR3 DNA reads TGTGCCAGCACCCTAGGGGGCAGCTCCTACGAGCAGTACTTC. It yields the protein CASTLGGSSYEQYF. Supplemented by reference TRBV5-5 and TRBJ2-7, the full variable domain reads DAGVTQSPTHLIKTRGQQVTLRCSPISGHKSVSWYQQVLGQGPQFIFQYYEKEERGRGNFPDRFSARQFPNYSSELNVNALLLGDSALYLCASTLGGSSYEQYFGPGTRLTVT.

This chain connects TRBV5-6 to TRBJ2-1; 9 bases fit TRBD1. The CDR3 runs to 15 residues. The germline V gene encodes CDR1 SGHDT and CDR2 YYEEEE. J gave up 4 bases and V 4 bases, and 6 bases lay outside the gene matches. CDR3 nucleotides: TGTGCCAGCAGCGTCTTGGGACAGGGATACAATGAGCAGTTCTTC. Encoded protein: CASSVLGQGYNEQFF.

The chain employs TRBV19 and TRBJ2-7, with 13 bases lining up with TRBD2. In germline, CDR1 is LNHDA, CDR2 SQIVND (reference sequence). V lost 6 bases to trimming and J lost 1 base; unmatched junction nucleotides: 3. CDR3 size: 15 residues. Here the CDR3 reads CASRRTSGSSYEQYF. The DNA for the CDR3 is TGTGCCAGTAGGAGGACTAGCGGGAGTTCCTACGAGCAGTACTTC.

The chain couples TRBV18 to TRBJ2-7; 9 bases are a match to TRBD1. J gave up 6 bases and V 3 bases, and 12 bases lay outside the gene matches. There are 16 residues in the CDR3. Germline CDR1 reads KGHSH; CDR2 reads LQKENI. The CDR3 DNA sequence: TGTGCCAGCTCACCTCCGGGACAGGGAGTGTTGGGCGAGCAGTACTTC. Amino acid sequence: CASSPPGQGVLGEQYF.

This clone was counted only a few times. The chain carries TRBV5-6 and TRBJ2-3, with 10 bases identical to TRBD2. The V gene end was trimmed by 5 bases and the J gene end by 2 bases; junction bases not matched to a gene: 8. The V gene's germline CDR1 is SGHDT and CDR2 YYEEEE. The CDR3 runs to 16 residues. The CDR3 DNA sequence: TGTGCCAGCAGTCATCTGACTAGCGGGTTCACAGATACGCAGTATTTT. Translated: CASSHLTSGFTDTQYF.

The chain links TRBV6-1 to TRBJ1-4, with D possibly matching TRBD1 (5 bases). Germline CDR1 and CDR2: MNHNS and SASEGT. This CDR3 comprises 14 residues. V was shortened by 8 bases and J by 7 bases, with 17 bases between the two germline ends. The CDR3 DNA reads as TGTGCCAGCCACGTTGGGGGGGTTGGTGAAAAACTGTTTTTT. Amino acids: CASHVGGVGEKLFF.

In the case of this clone: Sequence at one end of the junction differs from germline and may be a read error. This chain uses TRBV7-7 with TRBJ2-5, with a possible D match to TRBD2 (5 bases). CDR1 is SSHAT, CDR2 FNYEAQ, per germline (reference sequence). The CDR3 totals 15 residues. Here the CDR3 reads CASSFSIGSGETQYF. In nucleotides, the CDR3 is TGTGCTAGCAGCTTTTCAATAGGGAGTGGGGAGACCCAGTACTTC. Filled out from reference TRBV7-7 and TRBJ2-5, the complete variable domain reads GAGVSQSPRYKVTKRGQDVTLRCDPISSHATLYWYQQALGQGPEFLTYFNYEAQPDKSGLPSDRFSAERPEGSISTLTIQRTEQRDSAMYRCASSFSIGSGETQYFGPGTRLLVL.

This clone was picked up one time. The chain has TRBV9 and TRBJ2-1; 8 bases are shared with TRBD2. The CDR3 extends over 14 amino acids. Germline V lookup: CDR1 SGDLS, CDR2 YYNGEE. The J segment lost 6 bases and the V segment lost 3 bases, leaving 5 bases of the junction unmatched. CDR3: CASSASGSGNEQFF. The DNA for the CDR3 is TGTGCCAGCAGCGCGAGCGGGAGTGGCAATGAGCAGTTCTTC.

This chain connects TRBV19 to TRBJ1-2; perhaps TRBD1 as D (6 bases). V was trimmed by 6 bases and J by 1 base, leaving 15 bases between them. The length of the CDR3 is 15 residues. Germline lookup yields CDR1 LNHDA and CDR2 SQIVND (reference sequence). The CDR3 loop reads CASRRGLQRNYGYTF. CDR3 DNA: TGTGCCAGTAGAAGGGGGTTGCAACGTAACTATGGCTACACCTTC.

The J gene is TRBJ2-7, the V gene TRBV28; the match to TRBD2 covers 9 bases. The CDR3 consists of 18 residues. After removal of 3 bases from V and 0 bases from J, the junction contained 12 bases not matched to a gene. The V gene's germline CDR1 is MDHEN and CDR2 SYDVKM. This chain's CDR3 is CASSFEPHRGRASYEQYF. In nucleotides, the CDR3 is TGTGCCAGCAGTTTTGAGCCCCATCGCGGGAGGGCCTCCTACGAGCAGTACTTC.

The chain combines TRBV28 with TRBJ2-1, with TRBD2 identical over 8 bases. The CDR3 has 14 residues. Germline lookup yields CDR1 MDHEN and CDR2 SYDVKM. J was trimmed by 10 bases and V by 5 bases; bases with no gene match: 10. CDR3 residues: CASSNAGLVGEQFF. The DNA of the CDR3 is TGTGCCAGCAGTAATGCGGGACTAGTTGGGGAGCAGTTCTTC.

The chain uses TRBV5-1 and TRBJ1-1, with 7 bases fitting TRBD1. The CDR3 totals 15 residues. V lost 6 bases and J lost 1; bases outside the gene matches: 9. CDR1 is SGHRS, CDR2 YFSETQ, per germline. The CDR3 loop reads CASIPTAGGNTEAFF. The CDR3 DNA reads TGCGCCAGCATCCCGACGGCAGGGGGGAACACTGAAGCTTTCTTT.

This chain's CDR3 is CAWATGNNQPQHF. Here the CDR3 DNA reads TGTGCCTGGGCGACAGGGAACAATCAGCCCCAGCATTTT. This chain uses TRBV30 with TRBJ1-5; 7 positions match TRBD1. Trimming at V came to 5 bases and at J to 3 bases, leaving 4 bases not matched to a gene. This CDR3 contains 13 residues. Per germline, CDR1 GTSNPN and CDR2 SVGIG (reference sequence).

V gene TRBV15 combines with J gene TRBJ2-3; 7 bases are a match to TRBD1. CDR1 and CDR2 from the germline V gene are LNHNV and YYDKDF (reference sequence). J was trimmed by 1 base and V by 5 bases; bases with no gene match: 9. The CDR3 is 16 residues long. CDR3 in amino acids: CATSLGRGPGTDTQYF. DNA of the CDR3: TGTGCCACCAGCCTGGGAAGGGGGCCAGGCACAGATACGCAGTATTTT. Full variable domain (remainder filled in from reference TRBV15 and TRBJ2-3): DAMVIQNPRYQVTQFGKPVTLSCSQTLNHNVMYWYQQKSSQAPKLLFHYYDKDFNNEADTPDNFQSRRPNTSFCFLDIRSPGLGDTAMYLCATSLGRGPGTDTQYFGPGTRLTVL.

J is TRBJ2-3 and V is TRBV6-6; the match to TRBD1 covers 7 bases. Germline loops: CDR1 MNHNY, CDR2 SVGAGI (reference sequence). V was clipped by 7 bases and J by 11 bases; unmatched bases: 12. CDR3 length: 13 residues. CDR3 DNA: TGTGCCAGCACCGGACAGGCCTTAACCTTGCAGTATTTT. Translating gives CASTGQALTLQYF.

The chain combines TRBV7-6 with TRBJ1-1, with TRBD1 matching over 7 bases. Germline lookup yields CDR1 SGHVS and CDR2 FNYEAQ. V shed 4 bases, J shed 4 bases, and the junction held 12 bases outside the gene matches. The CDR3 is 16 residues long. The CDR3 DNA is TGTGCCAGCAGCTCAGGGCCAGTATCAGGGGGCACTGAAGCTTTCTTT. Translation gives CASSSGPVSGGTEAFF.

The chain employs TRBV28 and TRBJ1-4; tentatively, D is TRBD1 (5 bases). Per the germline V gene, CDR1 is MDHEN and CDR2 is SYDVKM. The CDR3 runs to 13 residues. Trimming pared 7 bases from V and 7 bases from J, leaving 13 bases between. CDR3 nucleotides: TGTGCCAGCACCCTTGGGGGGGGTGAAAAACTGTTTTTT. This codes for CASTLGGGEKLFF.

With respect to this clone: At one of its ends the junction is not consistent with the germline gene, which may arise from a read error. The chain recombines TRBV28 with TRBJ2-2; D remains ambiguous. This CDR3 has 8 residues. Germline V gives CDR1 MDHEN, CDR2 SYDVKM. Here the CDR3 DNA reads TGCGCGGCCGGGGAGCTGTTTTTT. It encodes CAAGELFF.